The T cell receptor beta chain under discussion was sequenced for a study of cytomegalovirus exposure and HLA in healthy donors. Study results and caveats: Rates of TCR association differed by HLA locus in a later analysis, with DRB1 highest and HLA-C lowest. In a later analysis, TCR beta V- and J-gene trimming showed a link to a missense DCLRE1C variant. TCR beta sequences reportedly predicted most subjects' HLA-A and HLA-B alleles accurately. Later analysis identified about 17,000 TCR beta sequences associated with HLA alleles, using a false discovery rate threshold of 0.05.

Vbeta (60) and Jbeta (13) primers were used in the PCR. The data were produced by immunoSEQ multiplex PCR, yet TCRdb's version contains in-frame clones alone and is incomplete. This sample yields roughly 120,000 clones, of which 76% are seen a single time; roughly 8% belongs to the top ten. Comments on this clone: The antigen remains undetermined.

V trimming: 2 bases; J trimming: 6 bases; junction bases outside the gene matches: 5. The CDR3 has 15 residues. Germline CDR1 and CDR2: MNHEY and SMNVEV (reference sequence). The sequenced sample consisted of PBMCs. This receptor was taken from a woman aged 45-65 years in good health and CMV-seropositive. The chain joins TRBV27 to TRBJ2-2; 8 positions match TRBD1. This CDR3 reads CASSLRQGAAGELFF. CDR3 bases: TGTGCCAGCAGTTTACGGCAGGGGGCGGCCGGGGAGCTGTTTTTT.